This T cell receptor beta chain was sequenced in a study of blood T cells in healthy people across ages. A second roughly 6 to 12 cycle PCR used barcoded and J-beta primers. MiXCR was run by TCRdb on the 5' RACE reads, yielding one entry per CDR3 protein. The data contain about 290,000 distinct CDR3 sequences, roughly 26% of them singletons. The germline V and J ends were trimmed by 7 bases and 10 bases, with 28 bases remaining between them. This CDR3 contains 16 residues. Germline V gives CDR1 MNHEY, CDR2 SVGEGT. This receptor was taken from a woman aged 70-85 years in good health. Sequencing was carried out using blood. The rearrangement uses TRBV6-2 or TRBV6-3 and TRBJ1-1, with a tentative D call TRBD1 (5 bases). CDR3 sequence: CASTTILGTGFFGAFF. The CDR3 bases are TGTGCCAGCACTACTATCCTTGGGACCGGATTTTTTGGAGCTTTCTTT.